Below, one T cell receptor beta chain is given with its context. These data belong to a study of blood T cell repertoires in COVID-19. Looking at the study overall: Donors in the United States, Italy and Spain gave samples during acute or convalescent COVID-19. Sample material is recorded as cDNA or gDNA derived from T cells, B-cell-depleted T cells, or PBMCs.

Per the authors' pipeline: The authors estimated nucleated cell counts from reference gene primer amplification. Using immunoSEQ multiplex PCR, the repertoire was profiled, and TCRdb retains in-frame clones only, with some absent. V, J and clone size reflect that table, while D and trimming were determined from the DNA. In the table there are 100,000 to 150,000 clones, more than 75% of which are singletons. The CDR3 loop spans 13 amino acids. From germline, CDR1 is KGHSH and CDR2 LQKENI. The trim removed 3 bases at V and 4 bases at J, leaving 0 bases unmatched. Those enrolled in Seattle joined during active infection and were followed longitudinally afterward.

The sample consisted of peripheral blood. This chain uses TRBV18 with TRBJ1-1; 9 nucleotides line up with TRBD1. The TCR sequence derives from a woman in her 70s with COVID-19, enrolled during active disease. This CDR3 reads CASSPDRGTEAFF. The CDR3 coding sequence is TGTGCCAGCTCACCGGACAGGGGCACTGAAGCTTTCTTT. Drawing the rest from reference TRBV18 and TRBJ1-1, the complete variable domain is NAGVMQNPRHLVRRRGQEARLRCSPMKGHSHVYWYRQLPEEGLKFMVYLQKENIIDESGMPKERFSAEFPKEGPSILRIQQVVRGDSAAYFCASSPDRGTEAFFGQGTRLTVV.